The 27 T cell receptor beta chains below were found in one sample sequenced in a study of chemoradiotherapy in HPV16-positive cancers. Measured with immunoSEQ multiplex PCR; TCRdb has only the in-frame clones, and not every one. The top ten clones hold 1.9% of a sample with over 7,000 clones, 80% of them seen once. This specimen was acquired from a patient who underwent chemoradiotherapy. These receptors were collected from a human donor with HPV-associated anogenital cancer.

This clone occurred a few times. This CDR3 is CASSVERGEAFF. The CDR3 DNA sequence: TGTGCCAGCAGCGTAGAACGAGGCGAAGCTTTCTTT. This sequence joins TRBV9 and TRBJ1-1; D ambiguous. CDR3 length: 12 residues. Trimming left V 0 bases short and J 8 bases short, with 8 bases between. Germline lookup yields CDR1 SGDLS and CDR2 YYNGEE.

This clone has a single count. This chain uses TRBV7-9 with TRBJ2-1; TRBD2 agrees at 12 bases. Germline CDR1 SEHNR, CDR2 FQNEAQ (reference sequence). This CDR3 is 14 amino acids long. Unmatched junction bases numbered 0, after V lost 4 bases and J lost 5 bases. The CDR3 is CASSSSGRDNEQFF. The DNA for the CDR3 is TGTGCCAGCAGCTCTAGCGGGAGGGACAATGAGCAGTTCTTC.

V usage is TRBV9 and J usage is TRBJ2-5; 15 nucleotides align to TRBD2. V shed 3 bases, J shed 4 bases, and the junction held 1 base outside the gene matches. The CDR3 runs 15 residues. Germline V gene sequence: CDR1 SGDLS, CDR2 YYNGEE. The CDR3, as DNA: TGTGCCAGCAGCGGGGGACTAGCGGGAGGAGAGACCCAGTACTTC. Its translation is CASSGGLAGGETQYF.

The V call is TRBV30, the J call TRBJ2-1; 9 bases align to TRBD1. The CDR3 extends over 15 amino acids. The germline V gene encodes CDR1 GTSNPN and CDR2 SVGIG (reference sequence). Trimming at V came to 2 bases and at J to 3 bases, leaving 5 bases not matched to a gene. CDR3 nucleotide sequence: TGTGCCTGGAGTAAGAGGGACAGGGACTACAATGAGCAGTTCTTC. Amino acid sequence: CAWSKRDRDYNEQFF.

The chain recombines TRBV10-3 with TRBJ1-4, with D tentatively TRBD1 (5 bases). CDR3 length: 13 amino acids. Looked up from germline, CDR1 is ENHRY and CDR2 is SYGVKD. V lost 6 bases, J lost 7 bases, and 12 bases lay in between. The CDR3: CAIRGEIGEKLFF. CDR3 DNA sequence: TGTGCCATCAGAGGGGAAATTGGTGAAAAACTGTTTTTT.

This chain joins TRBV5-6 and TRBJ2-5, with D possibly being TRBD2 (7 bases). Germline V gene lookup returns CDR1 SGHDT and CDR2 YYEEEE. This CDR3 contains 16 residues. Trimming pared 4 bases from V and 0 bases from J, leaving 16 bases between. CDR3 sequence reads: CASSTPGAGDQETQYF. CDR3 DNA sequence: TGTGCCAGCAGCACCCCAGGGGCGGGGGACCAAGAGACCCAGTACTTC.

This clone was counted a few times. This rearrangement joins TRBV28 to TRBJ2-3; D is unclear. CDR3 length equals 15 residues. V lost 6 bases and J 3 bases, leaving 16 bases between the germline ends. Germline V CDR1 and CDR2: MDHEN, SYDVKM. The CDR3 nucleotides are TGTGCCAGCAGCCCGCCCCCACCCAAAACAGATACGCAGTATTTT. The encoded protein is CASSPPPPKTDTQYF.

The rearrangement uses TRBV19 and TRBJ2-5, with TRBD2 identical over 7 bases. This CDR3 spans 16 amino acids. Germline values: CDR1 LNHDA, CDR2 SQIVND (reference sequence). J gave up 0 bases and V 5 bases, and 9 bases lay outside the gene matches. CDR3 protein: CASSPRGRGNQETQYF. DNA for the CDR3: TGTGCCAGTAGTCCCCGGGGGAGGGGTAACCAAGAGACCCAGTACTTC. Full variable domain (missing parts from reference TRBV19 and TRBJ2-5): DGGITQSPKYLFRKEGQNVTLSCEQNLNHDAMYWYRQDPGQGLRLIYYSQIVNDFQKGDIAEGYSVSREKKESFPLTVTSAQKNPTAFYLCASSPRGRGNQETQYFGPGTRLLVL.

The chain is built from TRBV28 and TRBJ2-7; 8 bases fit TRBD1. The germline V gene encodes CDR1 MDHEN and CDR2 SYDVKM. This CDR3 is 12 amino acids long. V shed 6 bases and J 6 bases; nucleotides not matched to a gene: 4. The CDR3: CASSRDRGEQYF. DNA of the CDR3: TGTGCCAGCAGCCGCGACAGGGGCGAGCAGTACTTC. Together with reference TRBV28 and TRBJ2-7, the CDR3 gives the full variable domain: DVKVTQSSRYLVKRTGEKVFLECVQDMDHENMFWYRQDPGLGLRLIYFSYDVKMKEKGDIPEGYSVSREKKERFSLILESASTNQTSMYLCASSRDRGEQYFGPGTRLTVT.

This sequence joins TRBV7-2 and TRBJ1-1, with unresolved D. Germline assignment: CDR1 SGHTA and CDR2 FQGNSA. There are 13 residues in the CDR3. The germline V and J ends were trimmed by 5 bases and 0 bases, with 7 bases remaining between them. As DNA, the CDR3 is TGTGCCAGCAGCCTACTTATGAACACTGAAGCTTTCTTT. The encoded protein is CASSLLMNTEAFF.

This sequence joins TRBV28 and TRBJ2-1, with a possible D match to TRBD1 (6 bases). Per germline, CDR1 MDHEN and CDR2 SYDVKM. This CDR3 contains 14 residues. V was trimmed by 3 bases and J by 8 bases, leaving 14 bases between them. CDR3 nucleotides: TGTGCCAGCAGTTTTCAGGGGCCTATGGATGAGCAGTTCTTC. Protein: CASSFQGPMDEQFF.

This clone was detected only once. CDR3 in DNA: TGTGCCAGCGGGGAAGGGGCGAGGGCCACAGATACGCAGTATTTT. Translation: CASGEGARATDTQYF. The J gene is TRBJ2-3, the V gene TRBV6-1; D might be TRBD1 or TRBD2, each matching 5 bases. Deletions cut 8 bases from V and 2 bases from J, with 17 bases between. This CDR3 contains 15 residues. Germline V gene sequence: CDR1 MNHNS, CDR2 SASEGT.

This clone came up a few times. This chain connects TRBV2 to TRBJ1-5, with a possible D match to TRBD1 (5 bases). The CDR3 runs to 13 residues. Trimming left V 11 bases short and J 1 base short, with 12 bases between. CDR1 is SNHLY and CDR2 is FYNNEI in the germline V gene. The CDR3, as DNA: TGTGCCGTGAGGAGGGACAGCAATCAGCCCCAGCATTTT. Translation gives CAVRRDSNQPQHF. The variable domain in full, with the rest retrieved from reference TRBV2 and TRBJ1-5, is EPEVTQTPSHQVTQMGQEVILRCVPISNHLYFYWYRQILGQKVEFLVSFYNNEISEKSEIFDDQFSVERPDGSNFTLKIRSTKLEDSAMYFCAVRRDSNQPQHFGDGTRLSIL.

V usage is TRBV7-2 and J usage is TRBJ2-7; tentative D call: TRBD2 (5 bases). Germline-derived CDR1 and CDR2 are SGHTA and FQGNSA. The CDR3 is 13 residues long. Trimming pared 5 bases from V and 2 bases from J, leaving 10 bases between. The CDR3 spells CASSPGSAYEQYF. The CDR3 coding sequence is TGTGCCAGCAGCCCGGGAAGTGCCTACGAGCAGTACTTC.

This clone has just one count. The CDR3 nucleotides read TGTGCCAGCAGCGTAGCCCCCGACAGGGACACTGAAGCTTTCTTT. This translates into CASSVAPDRDTEAFF. The chain couples TRBV9 to TRBJ1-1; 7 positions match TRBD1. Germline V CDR1 and CDR2: SGDLS, YYNGEE. With 0 bases clipped from V and 3 bases from J, the junction kept 5 bases outside the gene matches. CDR3 size: 15 residues.

This clone turned up a few times. The chain joins TRBV5-4 to TRBJ1-1; no clear D. The CDR3 extends over 11 amino acids. Trimming stripped 3 bases from V and 12 bases from J, with 12 bases between. Germline V gives CDR1 SGHNT, CDR2 YYREEE (reference sequence). The CDR3 DNA sequence: TGTGCCAGCAGCTCCCCAGGAGCGACTTTCTTT. This codes for CASSSPGATFF.

The chain combines TRBV5-4 with TRBJ2-3; D gene unclear. Trimming stripped 5 bases from V and 0 bases from J, with 7 bases between. The CDR3 totals 13 residues. Looked up from germline, CDR1 is SGHNT and CDR2 is YYREEE (reference sequence). The chain's CDR3 is CASSNRSTDTQYF. The CDR3 DNA sequence: TGTGCCAGCAGTAACCGTAGCACAGATACGCAGTATTTT.

The J gene is TRBJ1-5, the V gene TRBV4-3; no clear D. Trimming shortened V by 1 base and J by 4 bases, and 17 bases separated the two germline ends. CDR3 length equals 17 residues. Germline V lookup: CDR1 LGHNA, CDR2 YSLEER. The CDR3 sequence is CASSQVWQAGQNQPQHF. In DNA, the CDR3 is TGCGCCAGCAGCCAAGTATGGCAGGCTGGTCAGAATCAGCCCCAGCATTTT.

The chain employs TRBV2 and TRBJ2-1, with D possibly matching TRBD2 (6 bases). V lost 3 bases to trimming and J lost 7 bases, with 7 bases between them. Germline V gene lookup returns CDR1 SNHLY and CDR2 FYNNEI. This CDR3 spans 12 amino acids. The CDR3 DNA follows: TGTGCCAGCAGTGAGGAGGGGAATGAGCAGTTCTTC. Translating it yields CASSEEGNEQFF.

Only a few counts were recorded for this clone. The V call is TRBV29-1, the J call TRBJ2-3, with 7 bases aligning to TRBD1. CDR1 is SQVTM and CDR2 is ANQGSEA in the germline V gene. Trimming cost V 6 bases and J 3 bases; bases outside gene matches: 9. The CDR3 is made up of 14 amino acids. The CDR3 DNA sequence: TGCAGCGTCGCAGGGGGACGCGGGACAGATACGCAGTATTTT. This encodes CSVAGGRGTDTQYF.

The J gene is TRBJ2-1, the V gene TRBV28; D is possibly TRBD2 (5 bases). With 5 bases removed from V and 0 bases from J, the gap between germline ends came to 11 bases. Germline V CDR1 and CDR2: MDHEN, SYDVKM. The CDR3 loop spans 15 amino acids. The CDR3 protein is CASSTGVSSYNEQFF. The CDR3 DNA reads TGTGCCAGCAGTACCGGGGTTAGCTCCTACAATGAGCAGTTCTTC. Full variable domain (remainder filled in from reference TRBV28 and TRBJ2-1): DVKVTQSSRYLVKRTGEKVFLECVQDMDHENMFWYRQDPGLGLRLIYFSYDVKMKEKGDIPEGYSVSREKKERFSLILESASTNQTSMYLCASSTGVSSYNEQFFGPGTRLTVL.

The V gene is TRBV7-2, the J gene TRBJ1-5; TRBD1 matches at 7 bases. Germline V lookup: CDR1 SGHTA, CDR2 FQGNSA. Germline trimming cut 4 bases from V and 7 bases from J; bases unmatched to any gene: 10. CDR3 size: 15 residues. This chain's CDR3 is CASSSEGRGVQPQHF. The CDR3 DNA follows: TGTGCCAGCAGCTCAGAGGGCAGGGGGGTGCAGCCCCAGCATTTT. Full variable domain (remainder filled in from reference TRBV7-2 and TRBJ1-5): GAGVSQSPSNKVTEKGKDVELRCDPISGHTALYWYRQSLGQGLEFLIYFQGNSAPDKSGLPSDRFSAERTGGSVSTLTIQRTQQEDSAVYLCASSSEGRGVQPQHFGDGTRLSIL.

The chain couples TRBV9 to TRBJ2-2; 9 bases are shared with TRBD2. The CDR3 is 19 amino acids. Germline-derived CDR1 and CDR2 are SGDLS and YYNGEE. The J segment lost 6 bases and the V segment lost 3 bases, leaving 18 bases of the junction unmatched. The CDR3 nucleotides read TGTGCCAGCAGCGCTTCCTCGAGGCTAGCGGGGTCTCTTGCCGGGGAGCTGTTTTTT. This codes for CASSASSRLAGSLAGELFF.

The chain has TRBV7-2 and TRBJ1-5; no definite D call. The CDR3 is 13 residues long. V lost 1 base, J lost 7 bases, and 8 bases lay in between. Germline CDR1 and CDR2: SGHTA and FQGNSA. CDR3 bases: TGTGCCAGCAGCTTAGTCATTGAACAGCCCCAGCATTTT. Translating gives CASSLVIEQPQHF.

The V call is TRBV10-2, the J call TRBJ2-1, with D uncertain. The CDR3 extends over 11 amino acids. Germline CDR1 reads WSHSY; CDR2 reads SAAADI. Trimming took 4 bases from V and 7 from J, leaving 5 bases between them. This CDR3 is CASSVLNEQFF. In nucleotides, the CDR3 is TGCGCCAGCAGTGTATTAAATGAGCAGTTCTTC.

V and J are TRBV29-1 and TRBJ1-2; D perhaps matches TRBD1 (5 bases). Trimming removed 3 bases at V and 4 bases at J, with 12 bases between. Germline assignment: CDR1 SQVTM and CDR2 ANQGSEA. The CDR3 runs 13 residues. The CDR3 DNA reads TGCAGCGTTGACGGGCAGGGAGGCTATGGCTACACCTTC. It encodes CSVDGQGGYGYTF.

The chain uses TRBV7-9 and TRBJ1-1; D might be TRBD1 (5 bases). CDR1 is SEHNR, CDR2 FQNEAQ, per germline (reference sequence). Deletions cut 3 bases from V and 4 bases from J, with 9 bases between. CDR3 size: 13 residues. The CDR3 region has the DNA TGTGCCAGCAGCTTGACAGATATCACTGAAGCTTTCTTT. Its translation: CASSLTDITEAFF.